What follows are 18 T cell receptor beta chains derived from one specimen sequenced in a study of control samples from healthy donors and cancer patients. Profiled with immunoSEQ multiplex PCR; TCRdb holds only in-frame clones, not every one. The sample has under 200,000 clones, around 95% seen once. The sequencing sample was made of blood. These receptors were taken from a woman aged 35 to 49 in good health.

This sequence joins TRBV3-1 (or the pseudogene TRBV3-2) and TRBJ2-3; TRBD2 matches at 13 bases. After removal of 4 bases from V and 0 bases from J, the junction contained 10 bases not matched to a gene. Germline lookup yields CDR1 LGHDT and CDR2 YNNKEL (reference sequence). CDR3 length: 19 residues. CDR3 nucleotides: TGTGCCAGCAGCCGGACCGGGACTAGCGGGGTTACTAGCACAGATACGCAGTATTTT. Encoded protein: CASSRTGTSGVTSTDTQYF.

This sequence joins TRBV5-1 and TRBJ2-7; 8 bases match TRBD1. The V gene end was trimmed by 2 bases and the J gene end by 5 bases; junction bases not matched to a gene: 6. The germline V gene has CDR1 SGHRS and CDR2 YFSETQ. The length of the CDR3 is 14 residues. The DNA of the CDR3 is TGCGCCAGCAGCTTTGAACAGGGGGTCCACGAGCAGTACTTC. Its translation: CASSFEQGVHEQYF.

The chain links TRBV9 to TRBJ1-4, with a tentative D call TRBD1 (6 bases). The CDR3 loop spans 12 amino acids. V lost 4 bases to trimming and J lost 8 bases, with 9 bases between them. Germline-derived CDR1 and CDR2 are SGDLS and YYNGEE. The CDR3 DNA follows: TGTGCCAGCAGCCTTAGGGGGGAAAAACTGTTTTTT. It yields the protein CASSLRGEKLFF.

The chain recombines TRBV5-4 with TRBJ2-2; unclear D gene. CDR3 length equals 14 residues. The V gene lost 10 bases and the J gene lost 1 base, with 14 bases spanning the gap. Germline CDR1 reads SGHNT; CDR2 reads YYREEE (reference sequence). The CDR3 reads CAHNGRQNTGELFF. In DNA form, the CDR3 reads TGTGCCCACAATGGGCGACAGAACACCGGGGAGCTGTTTTTT.

The rearrangement links TRBV5-4 to TRBJ1-2, with 7 bases fitting TRBD1. Germline CDR1 SGHNT, CDR2 YYREEE (reference sequence). V was pared by 1 base and J by 8 bases, with 11 bases of the junction left unmatched. The CDR3 runs to 15 residues. The CDR3 DNA reads as TGTGCCAGCAGCTTGCCGGTTAGCAGGGGGGGCGGCTACACCTTC. It codes for CASSLPVSRGGGYTF.

This chain connects TRBV6-6 to TRBJ2-1; TRBD1 matches at 9 bases. Per the germline V gene, CDR1 is MNHNY and CDR2 is SVGAGI (reference sequence). CDR3 size: 15 residues. The V segment lost 10 bases and the J segment 8 bases; nucleotides outside the gene matches: 15. CDR3 sequence reads: CATNPGTGSTDEQFF. The CDR3 DNA sequence: TGTGCCACCAACCCCGGGACAGGGTCAACGGATGAGCAGTTCTTC.

V usage is TRBV7-9 and J usage is TRBJ1-4, with 8 nucleotides matching TRBD1. The germline V gene encodes CDR1 SEHNR and CDR2 FQNEAQ (reference sequence). The CDR3 totals 14 residues. V lost 7 bases to trimming and J lost 4 bases; unmatched junction nucleotides: 5. CDR3 amino acids: CASTGGSYNEKLFF. CDR3 DNA: TGTGCCAGCACAGGGGGCAGCTATAATGAAAAACTGTTTTTT.

In this sample, this clone turned up once. V is TRBV5-1 and J is TRBJ1-2; D is unresolved. Trimming pared 1 base from V and 3 bases from J, leaving 10 bases between. This CDR3 contains 14 residues. The V gene's germline CDR1 is SGHRS and CDR2 YFSETQ. CDR3 sequence: CASSLPAAYYGYTF. In DNA, the CDR3 is TGCGCCAGCAGCTTGCCTGCAGCATACTATGGCTACACCTTC.

This clone was detected only once. The rearrangement uses TRBV5-1 and TRBJ1-3; TRBD1 is a possible D gene (6 bases). The CDR3 is 13 amino acids. The V and J ends lost 2 bases and 6 bases respectively, with 9 bases between them. Per the germline V gene, CDR1 is SGHRS and CDR2 is YFSETQ. As DNA, the CDR3 is TGCGCCAGCAGCTTACAGGGAAAAAACACCATATATTTT. Protein product: CASSLQGKNTIYF.

The chain combines TRBV11-2 with TRBJ1-2; the D is unclear. The CDR3 is made up of 12 amino acids. V was trimmed by 2 bases and J by 6 bases, leaving 7 bases between them. Germline V CDR1 and CDR2: SGHAT, FQNNGV. The CDR3 here is CASSLYGDGYTF. The CDR3, as DNA: TGTGCCAGCAGCTTATACGGCGATGGCTACACCTTC.

V usage is TRBV7-9 and J usage is TRBJ1-2, with no clear D. The CDR3 runs to 15 residues. The germline V gene has CDR1 SEHNR and CDR2 FQNEAQ (reference sequence). The V gene lost 1 base and the J gene lost 2 bases, with 11 bases spanning the gap. CDR3 in DNA: TGTGCCAGCAGCTTAGATTGGGTCCCGAACTATGGCTACACCTTC. This translates into CASSLDWVPNYGYTF.

The rearrangement links TRBV6-5 to TRBJ2-7; tentative D call: TRBD2 (6 bases). Trimming removed 0 bases from V and 6 bases from J, with 15 bases in between. CDR3 length equals 15 residues. Germline V CDR1 and CDR2: MNHEY, SVGAGI. CDR3 DNA sequence: TGTGCCAGCAGTTACTCGACGGGAGAGGGGTCCGAGCAGTACTTC. Translation: CASSYSTGEGSEQYF.

This clone was seen a single time. The chain carries TRBV7-2 and TRBJ2-5, with unresolved D. Trimming removed 4 bases from V and 3 bases from J, with 9 bases in between. Germline CDR1 SGHTA, CDR2 FQGNSA. The CDR3 totals 13 residues. DNA of the CDR3: TGTGCCAGCAGCTCTACAAGAGAAGAGACCCAGTACTTC. It translates to CASSSTREETQYF.

V gene TRBV9 combines with J gene TRBJ1-1; 7 positions match TRBD1. Germline CDR1 SGDLS, CDR2 YYNGEE. Germline trimming cut 4 bases from V and 1 base from J; bases unmatched to any gene: 4. This CDR3 is built from 14 residues. The CDR3 DNA reads TGTGCCAGCAGCCTTACAGGGGCGAACACTGAAGCTTTCTTT. Amino acid sequence: CASSLTGANTEAFF.

The V call is TRBV30, the J call TRBJ2-5, with D unresolved. Germline CDR1 is GTSNPN and CDR2 is SVGIG (reference sequence). Trimming took off 5 bases at V and 5 bases at J, with 15 bases between the two ends. The CDR3 has 13 residues. The CDR3 region has the DNA TGTGCCTGGGCTCGGGCCCTCCAGGAGACCCAGTACTTC. Translation: CAWARALQETQYF.

In this sample, this clone turned up once. The rearrangement uses TRBV5-6 and TRBJ1-2, with unresolved D. Germline V lookup: CDR1 SGHDT, CDR2 YYEEEE. The CDR3 is 14 amino acids. Between the trimmed V and J ends, which lost 1 base and 4 bases, there was a span of 11 bases. The CDR3 DNA is TGTGCCAGCAGCTTGCCCGCCGGGAGCTATGGCTACACCTTC. Protein sequence: CASSLPAGSYGYTF.

This clone appeared once. The chain is built from TRBV5-6 and TRBJ1-1, with a possible D match to TRBD1 (6 bases). Per germline, CDR1 SGHDT and CDR2 YYEEEE. The CDR3 runs 14 residues. V lost 5 bases and J lost 0, with 11 bases in between. For the CDR3, the DNA is TGTGCCAGCAGGTTCCAGGGGTTGAACACTGAAGCTTTCTTT. Its translation: CASRFQGLNTEAFF.

J is TRBJ2-7 and V is TRBV7-2; 7 nucleotides agree with TRBD1. Germline-derived CDR1 and CDR2 are SGHTA and FQGNSA. This CDR3 region has 16 residues. V was pared by 5 bases and J by 2 bases, with 12 bases of the junction left unmatched. CDR3 sequence: CASSPPTGTATYEQYF. The CDR3 nucleotides are TGTGCCAGCAGCCCCCCCACAGGGACAGCAACCTACGAGCAGTACTTC.